This TCR beta chain is drawn from a study of blood T cell repertoires in COVID-19. Across the study: Researchers got acute and convalescent COVID-19 samples from the United States, Italy and Spain. The analysed material was cDNA or gDNA that came from T cells, B-cell-depleted T cells, or PBMCs.

This CDR3 region has 13 residues. Germline CDR1 reads SGHTA; CDR2 reads FQGNSA. Trimming removed 0 bases at V and 5 bases at J, with 5 bases between. In the source study's methods: Nucleated cell counts were estimated from reference gene primer amplification. Assay used: immunoSEQ multiplex PCR; TCRdb lists only in-frame clones, some missing. Clone size and V and J calls were adopted from that table, with D and trimming inferred from the DNA. The profile covers over 55,000 clones, with about four fifths appearing a single time and roughly an eighth taken by the ten largest. The clonotype comes from a woman aged 80 or over with acute or convalescent COVID-19. The J gene is TRBJ2-1, the V gene TRBV7-2; D gene unclear. The sequencing sample was made of peripheral blood. The CDR3, as DNA: TGTGCCAGCAGCTTAGCGGCTCACAATGAGCAGTTCTTC. This encodes CASSLAAHNEQFF.